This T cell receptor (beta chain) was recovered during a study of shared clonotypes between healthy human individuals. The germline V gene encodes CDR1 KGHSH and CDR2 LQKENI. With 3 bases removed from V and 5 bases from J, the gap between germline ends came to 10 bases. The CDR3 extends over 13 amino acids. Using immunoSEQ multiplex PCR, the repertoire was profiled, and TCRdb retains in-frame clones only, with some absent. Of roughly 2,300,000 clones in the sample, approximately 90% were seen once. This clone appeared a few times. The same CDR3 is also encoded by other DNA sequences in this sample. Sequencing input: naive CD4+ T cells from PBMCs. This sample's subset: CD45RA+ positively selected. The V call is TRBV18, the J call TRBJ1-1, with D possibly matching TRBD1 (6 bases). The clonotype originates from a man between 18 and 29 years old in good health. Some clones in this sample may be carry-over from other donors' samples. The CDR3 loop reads CASSPRGRTEAFF. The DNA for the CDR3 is TGTGCCAGCTCACCGAGGGGGAGGACTGAAGCTTTCTTT. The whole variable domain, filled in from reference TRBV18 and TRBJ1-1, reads NAGVMQNPRHLVRRRGQEARLRCSPMKGHSHVYWYRQLPEEGLKFMVYLQKENIIDESGMPKERFSAEFPKEGPSILRIQQVVRGDSAAYFCASSPRGRTEAFFGQGTRLTVV.